This T cell receptor (beta chain) was captured in a study of blood T cells in healthy people across ages. The CDR3 covers 16 residues. Trimming stripped 4 bases from V and 10 bases from J, with 23 bases between. In germline, CDR1 is SGHTA, CDR2 FQGNSA. Sample-barcoded 5' priming and a J-beta primer mix drove a second PCR of about 6 to 12 cycles. TCRdb re-called the 5' RACE reads through MiXCR, storing one row per CDR3 protein. The sample holds about 730,000 distinct CDR3 sequences, more than 40% seen once. Drawn from each donor were ten milliliters of peripheral blood. Isolation yielded PBMCs, at least 6 million per sample, in every case. No fewer than 5 micrograms of total RNA were isolated from every sample.

The sample consisted of blood. The receptor was derived from a woman in her fifties or sixties in good health. The genes are TRBV7-2 and TRBJ2-1, with a tentative D call TRBD2 (7 bases). Written as DNA, the CDR3 is TGTGCCAGCAGCTATGAAAGGGGGGCGGGGAGGGACGAGCAGTTCTTC. Its protein is CASSYERGAGRDEQFF.